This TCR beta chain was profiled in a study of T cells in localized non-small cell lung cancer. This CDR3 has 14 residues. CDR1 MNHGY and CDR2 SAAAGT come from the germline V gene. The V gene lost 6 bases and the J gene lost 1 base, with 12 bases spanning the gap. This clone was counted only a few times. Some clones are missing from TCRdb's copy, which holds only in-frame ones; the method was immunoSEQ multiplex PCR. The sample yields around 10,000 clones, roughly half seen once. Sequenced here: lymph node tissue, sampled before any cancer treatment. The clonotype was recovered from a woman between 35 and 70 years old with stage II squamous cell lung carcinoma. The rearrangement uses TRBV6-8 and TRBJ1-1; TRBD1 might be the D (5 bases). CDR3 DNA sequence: TGTGCCAGCAGGCCCCCAGGGAGGAACACTGAAGCTTTCTTT. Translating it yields CASRPPGRNTEAFF.